One and the same sample provided the 21 T cell receptor beta chains below, sequenced in a study of blood T cell repertoires in COVID-19. Produced via immunoSEQ multiplex PCR; TCRdb's table is partial and in-frame only. In the table there are approximately 50,000 clones, 80% to 90% of which are singletons. Sequencing was done on a sample of peripheral blood. The receptors shown here come from a human donor in a cohort sampled during active COVID-19.

The chain links TRBV5-1 to TRBJ2-1; 13 bases are a match to TRBD2. There are 19 residues in the CDR3. Losses at the gene ends were 5 bases for V and 1 base for J; bases not matched to a gene: 12. Germline V gene sequence: CDR1 SGHRS, CDR2 YFSETQ. The chain's CDR3 is CASRLRTSGSWVSYNEQFF. CDR3 DNA: TGCGCCAGCAGACTGAGGACTAGCGGGAGCTGGGTTTCCTACAATGAGCAGTTCTTC. Full variable domain (rest looked up from reference TRBV5-1 and TRBJ2-1): KAGVTQTPRYLIKTRGQQVTLSCSPISGHRSVSWYQQTPGQGLQFLFEYFSETQRNKGNFPGRFSGRQFSNSRSEMNVSTLELGDSALYLCASRLRTSGSWVSYNEQFFGPGTRLTVL.

V and J are TRBV19 and TRBJ1-4; the D gene is possibly TRBD1 (6 bases). Germline CDR1 is LNHDA and CDR2 is SQIVND (reference sequence). This CDR3 region has 16 residues. V was trimmed by 0 bases and J by 4 bases, leaving 12 bases between them. The CDR3 region is CASSIDPQGNNEKLFF. Here the CDR3 DNA reads TGTGCCAGTAGTATAGATCCGCAGGGGAATAATGAAAAACTGTTTTTT.

The chain is built from TRBV9 and TRBJ2-1; 11 bases align to TRBD2. The trim removed 2 bases at V and 9 bases at J, leaving 1 base unmatched. Germline CDR1 is SGDLS and CDR2 is YYNGEE. This CDR3 is 13 amino acids long. The chain's CDR3 is CASSVTSGSEQFF. The CDR3 DNA sequence: TGTGCCAGCAGCGTTACTAGCGGGAGTGAGCAGTTCTTC.

This clone was seen more than once but under ten times. V gene TRBV5-6 combines with J gene TRBJ2-7; 8 bases match TRBD1. Per germline, CDR1 SGHDT and CDR2 YYEEEE. There are 15 residues in the CDR3. Trimming cost V 4 bases and J 2 bases; bases outside gene matches: 8. CDR3 coding DNA: TGTGCCAGCAGCCTATCCTACAGGGGGGCCTACGAGCAGTACTTC. Its protein product is CASSLSYRGAYEQYF.

This sequence joins TRBV7-8 and TRBJ2-7; D possibly corresponds to TRBD2 (5 bases). This CDR3 has 13 residues. Trimming removed 6 bases at V and 3 bases at J, with 12 bases between. Germline V lookup: CDR1 SGHVS, CDR2 FQNEAQ. CDR3 nucleotides: TGTGCCAGCAGTTCCTTGGGGAGCTACGAGCAGTACTTC. The encoded protein is CASSSLGSYEQYF.

The chain joins TRBV3-1 (or the pseudogene TRBV3-2) to TRBJ2-7; a weak D match, TRBD2 (7 bases). The germline V gene encodes CDR1 LGHDT and CDR2 YNNKEL (reference sequence). The CDR3 is 16 amino acids. V was shortened by 0 bases and J by 2 bases, with 14 bases between the two germline ends. The CDR3 spells CASSQDEGGLAYEQYF. The CDR3 DNA sequence: TGTGCCAGCAGCCAAGATGAGGGGGGGCTCGCCTACGAGCAGTACTTC.

The chain recombines TRBV10-2 with TRBJ1-5; D gene uncertain. Germline V gene sequence: CDR1 WSHSY, CDR2 SAAADI. The CDR3 sequence is 13 residues long. V was cut by 6 bases and J by 5 bases, with 11 bases left in between. In DNA, the CDR3 is TGCGCCAGCAGCGAACAGTGGGATCAGCCCCAGCATTTT. Translating it yields CASSEQWDQPQHF.

The rearrangement links TRBV4-1 to TRBJ1-2, with TRBD1 as a possible D gene (5 bases). Germline assignment: CDR1 MGHRA and CDR2 YSYEKL. Trimming removed 0 bases from V and 3 bases from J, with 14 bases in between. The CDR3 is 16 residues long. CDR3 sequence (DNA): TGCGCCAGCAGCCAAGATAAAGGGGAACCCCACTATGGCTACACCTTC. Amino acids: CASSQDKGEPHYGYTF.

The CDR3 DNA sequence: TGTGCCAGCAGTTATGATTTGCGGGGAGCCTACGAGCAGTACTTC. Its protein product is CASSYDLRGAYEQYF. V is TRBV6-6 and J is TRBJ2-7; weak D call: TRBD2 (6 bases). This CDR3 comprises 15 residues. The germline V gene has CDR1 MNHNY and CDR2 SVGAGI (reference sequence). Trimming removed 3 bases at V and 2 bases at J, with 14 bases between.

The V and J genes are TRBV28 and TRBJ2-7; TRBD1 agrees at 8 bases. Germline V gene data show CDR1 as MDHEN and CDR2 as SYDVKM. The CDR3 runs to 14 residues. The ends lost 7 bases at V and 1 base at J; junction bases unmatched: 6. Here the CDR3 DNA reads TGTGCCAGCAAGGACCGGGACAGGTCCTACGAGCAGTACTTC. Protein: CASKDRDRSYEQYF.

This clone was observed once. V is TRBV14 and J is TRBJ2-1; 14 bases are shared with TRBD2. Germline-derived CDR1 and CDR2 are SGHDN and FVKESK. V shed 0 bases, J shed 6 bases, and the junction held 7 bases outside the gene matches. The CDR3 sequence is 18 residues long. Written as DNA, the CDR3 is TGTGCCAGCAGCCAAGAATGGACCGGGACTAGCGGGAGCAATGAGCAGTTCTTC. This gives the protein CASSQEWTGTSGSNEQFF.

The chain employs TRBV6-6 and TRBJ1-2; 12 nucleotides agree with TRBD1. Germline V CDR1 and CDR2: MNHNY, SVGAGI (reference sequence). V was pared by 10 bases and J by 5 bases, with 8 bases of the junction left unmatched. This CDR3 has 14 residues. For the CDR3, the DNA is TGTGCCACCGCGGGACAGGGGGCTCTTTATGGCTACACCTTC. Translated, it gives CATAGQGALYGYTF.

The chain employs TRBV7-9 and TRBJ2-1, with 10 bases fitting TRBD1. The CDR3 has 15 amino acids. In germline, CDR1 is SEHNR, CDR2 FQNEAQ (reference sequence). V trimming: 5 bases; J trimming: 5 bases; junction bases outside the gene matches: 6. The CDR3, as DNA: TGTGCCAGCAGCCGGGACAGGGGTGATCACAATGAGCAGTTCTTC. It is translated as CASSRDRGDHNEQFF.

This clone has just one count. This sequence joins TRBV30 and TRBJ1-5; possible D gene TRBD1, 6 bases. V lost 0 bases to trimming and J lost 3 bases, with 12 bases between them. CDR3 length: 15 amino acids. Per the germline V gene, CDR1 is GTSNPN and CDR2 is SVGIG (reference sequence). CDR3 in DNA: TGTGCCTGGAGTGTACAGTCAGGGGCCAATCAGCCCCAGCATTTT. Translation: CAWSVQSGANQPQHF.

V gene TRBV12-5 combines with J gene TRBJ1-1; D is possibly TRBD1 (6 bases). The CDR3 is made up of 16 amino acids. CDR1 and CDR2 from the germline V gene are LGHNT and FRNRAP. V lost 1 base and J 2 bases, leaving 14 bases between the germline ends. The CDR3 sequence: CASGLESRGLNTEAFF. Written as DNA, the CDR3 is TGTGCTAGTGGTTTGGAAAGCAGGGGCTTAAACACTGAAGCTTTCTTT. Full variable domain (rest looked up from reference TRBV12-5 and TRBJ1-1): DARVTQTPRHKVTEMGQEVTMRCQPILGHNTVFWYRQTMMQGLELLAYFRNRAPLDDSGMPKDRFSAEMPDATLATLKIQPSEPRDSAVYFCASGLESRGLNTEAFFGQGTRLTVV.

Only a few counts were recorded for this clone. The J gene is TRBJ2-6, the V gene TRBV3-1 (or the pseudogene TRBV3-2); TRBD2 matches 7 bases. This CDR3 has 17 residues. Germline V lookup: CDR1 LGHDT, CDR2 YNNKEL (reference sequence). J gave up 0 bases and V 0 bases, and 2 bases lay outside the gene matches. CDR3 protein: CASSQDRGVSGANVLTF. The CDR3 DNA reads as TGTGCCAGCAGCCAAGATCGGGGGGTCTCTGGGGCCAACGTCCTGACTTTC.

The chain is built from TRBV4-3 and TRBJ2-1; possible D gene TRBD2, 7 bases. With 1 base removed from V and 2 bases from J, the gap between germline ends came to 9 bases. This CDR3 region has 15 residues. Germline CDR1 and CDR2: LGHNA and YSLEER. The DNA for the CDR3 is TGCGCCAGCAGCCAAGGGGGGGGCCCCTACAATGAGCAGTTCTTC. Translating gives CASSQGGGPYNEQFF.

This chain links TRBV25-1 with TRBJ1-5, with TRBD1 matching 7 bases. The CDR3 spans 17 residues. Per germline, CDR1 MGHDK and CDR2 SYGVNS. The V and J ends lost 1 base and 7 bases, in that order; junction bases with no gene match: 13. The DNA of the CDR3 is TGTGCCAGCAGTGAATGGAAAACAGGGGTAGGTGACCAGCCCCAGCATTTT. Translating gives CASSEWKTGVGDQPQHF.

The chain carries TRBV7-8 and TRBJ1-3; no clear D. Trimming pared 7 bases from V and 0 bases from J, leaving 16 bases between. CDR1 and CDR2 from the germline V gene are SGHVS and FQNEAQ. CDR3 length: 16 residues. The CDR3 DNA is TGTGCCAGCATCAGAACGAGGCCTCTCTCTGGAAACACCATATATTTT. Residues: CASIRTRPLSGNTIYF.

This rearrangement joins TRBV3-1 (or the pseudogene TRBV3-2) to TRBJ2-7; TRBD1 matches 8 bases. V lost 4 bases and J lost 6; bases outside the gene matches: 11. Germline V gene sequence: CDR1 LGHDT, CDR2 YNNKEL (reference sequence). The CDR3 is made up of 15 amino acids. CDR3 in amino acids: CASSPTGALFREQYF. The CDR3 DNA follows: TGTGCCAGCAGCCCGACAGGGGCCCTCTTTCGCGAGCAGTACTTC.

The chain is built from TRBV9 and TRBJ1-5; weak D call: TRBD1 (5 bases). Trimming removed 4 bases at V and 6 bases at J, with 17 bases between. This CDR3 comprises 15 residues. The V gene's germline CDR1 is SGDLS and CDR2 YYNGEE. CDR3 protein: CASSPNGGDSQPQHF. The CDR3, as DNA: TGTGCCAGCAGCCCAAATGGGGGGGATTCTCAGCCCCAGCATTTT.